This TCR beta chain was documented in a study of vaccination and CD4 T cells after COVID-19. The wider study: The authors exposed cells to overlapping spike peptides derived from SARS-CoV-2, HCoV-NL63, HCoV-OC43 and HCoV-229E.

This clonotype was counted only a few times. The antigen is unknown. As to treatment: 10-day PBMC culture with coronavirus spike peptide pools or control peptides (ViraFEST assay). The study sequenced cultured CD4+ T cell DNA using the Oncomine TCR Beta short-read assay. TCRdb reanalysed the PCR reads using MiXCR and keeps one entry per CDR3 protein. The sample shows 15,000 to 20,000 distinct CDR3 sequences, approximately 31% of them seen only once. The V end lost 5 bases, the J end lost 1 base, and 3 bases lay between the germline ends. This CDR3 comprises 11 residues. Germline V gene lookup returns CDR1 SNHLY and CDR2 FYNNEI.

The TCR was taken from a human donor with COVID-19. The sequenced material came from cultured CD4+ T cells from blood. The chain is built from TRBV2 and TRBJ2-7; D gene unclear. CDR3: CASSPSYEQYF. The CDR3 DNA follows: TGTGCCAGCAGTCCGTCCTACGAGCAGTACTTC.